A selection of T cell receptor beta chains follows, all from one sample in a study of T-cell reconstitution after alpha-beta-depleted transplantation in children. In TCRdb, the PCR reads were re-called with MiXCR into one record per CDR3 protein. The sample lists over 550,000 distinct CDR3 sequences; over 9.5% were seen once. Sequencing was performed on PBMCs from the stem cell graft donor, taken from the stem cell graft. Every receptor here comes from a human donor who donated a stem cell graft to a child with acute myeloid leukemia. CDR3s include the opening cysteine and the closing phenylalanine or tryptophan. The D gene is left open where the match is weak. Rows may omit the clone size; those that give it use once, few, many or a size class.

d_gene: -; j_gene: TRBJ2-5; abundance: many; v_gene: TRBV7-6; CDR3aa: CASSLFASETQYF; CDR3nt: TGTGCCAGCAGCTTATTCGCTTCCGAGACCCAGTACTTC
d_gene: -; j_gene: TRBJ2-7; abundance: -; v_gene: TRBV27; CDR3aa: CASSHPSAEQYF; CDR3nt: TGTGCCAGCAGCCACCCCTCCGCCGAGCAGTACTTC
d_gene: -; j_gene: TRBJ1-1; abundance: few; v_gene: TRBV7-9; CDR3aa: CASGAGTEAFF; CDR3nt: TGTGCTAGCGGTGCGGGGACTGAAGCTTTCTTT
d_gene: -; j_gene: TRBJ2-2; abundance: -; v_gene: TRBV2; CDR3aa: CALWAGLGWTSNTGELFF; CDR3nt: TGTGCCCTCTGGGCTGGGTTAGGTTGGACTTCCAACACCGGGGAGCTGTTTTTT
d_gene: -; j_gene: TRBJ2-1; abundance: -; v_gene: TRBV7-2; CDR3aa: CASTDRPGKEQFF; CDR3nt: TGTGCCAGCACCGATCGCCCCGGCAAGGAGCAGTTCTTC
d_gene: -; j_gene: TRBJ2-3; abundance: many; v_gene: TRBV20-1; CDR3aa: CSASLGGAGTDTQYF; CDR3nt: TGCAGTGCTAGTCTCGGCGGCGCTGGCACAGATACGCAGTATTTT
d_gene: -; j_gene: TRBJ1-2; abundance: -; v_gene: TRBV27; CDR3aa: CASSLSGTSYGYTF; CDR3nt: TGTGCCAGCAGTTTATCCGGGACATCCTATGGCTACACCTTC
d_gene: TRBD2; j_gene: TRBJ2-7; abundance: many; v_gene: TRBV6-1; CDR3aa: CASTSGGLARKEQYF; CDR3nt: TGTGCCAGCACCTCGGGTGGACTAGCGAGAAAAGAGCAGTACTTC
d_gene: -; j_gene: TRBJ2-1; abundance: many; v_gene: TRBV7-9; CDR3aa: CASSSPGVWSNEQFF; CDR3nt: TGTGCCAGCAGCTCCCCAGGGGTATGGTCCAATGAGCAGTTCTTC
d_gene: -; j_gene: TRBJ2-3; abundance: many; v_gene: TRBV20-1; CDR3aa: CSVSSGSHTQYF; CDR3nt: TGCAGTGTTAGTAGCGGTTCCCATACGCAGTATTTT
d_gene: TRBD1; j_gene: TRBJ2-5; abundance: -; v_gene: TRBV20-1; CDR3aa: CSASSGGSQETQYF; CDR3nt: TGCAGTGCTAGTTCAGGGGGCTCCCAAGAGACCCAGTACTTC
d_gene: TRBD2; j_gene: TRBJ2-1; abundance: few; v_gene: TRBV5-5; CDR3aa: CASSFSGREDEQFF; CDR3nt: TGTGCCAGCAGCTTTAGCGGGAGGGAAGATGAGCAGTTCTTC
d_gene: TRBD2; j_gene: TRBJ2-7; abundance: few; v_gene: TRBV20-1; CDR3aa: CSARTSGRAYEQYF; CDR3nt: TGCAGTGCGCGGACTAGCGGGAGGGCGTACGAGCAGTACTTC